This T cell receptor beta chain was sequenced in a study of T cell responses to AZD1222 COVID-19 vaccine. At the level of the study: Some second doses came at about 4 weeks and others at about 12 weeks; these were pooled. Notes on the study in general: Donors were mostly white British, more females; clonal diversity possibly underestimated. CD4 TCRs associated with vaccination spanned spike, dominating at 160-218 and 743-854.

A word on this clone: Its antigen is undetermined.

Profiled with immunoSEQ multiplex PCR; TCRdb holds only in-frame clones, not every one. The sample gives 95,000 to 150,000 clones, about 90% of which show up once; over 1.5% is in the top ten. V lost 10 bases to trimming and J lost 5 bases, with 19 bases between them. Germline CDR1 and CDR2: LNHDA and SQIVND (reference sequence). This CDR3 spans 14 amino acids. Here the sequenced sample was peripheral blood, taken on day 0 of AZD1222 vaccination. The rearrangement uses TRBV19 and TRBJ2-3; D perhaps matches TRBD2 (7 bases). This clonotype was obtained from an adult in good health. CDR3 loop: CATWGGANGDTQYF. In nucleotides, the CDR3 is TGTGCCACCTGGGGGGGGGCCAATGGAGATACGCAGTATTTT.